The text below deals with one TCR beta chain. TCRdb keeps only in-frame clones here, not all; method: immunoSEQ multiplex PCR. Here the sample spans under 450,000 clones, approximately 77% being singletons. The germline gives CDR1 SGHRS, CDR2 YFSETQ. The V end was cut by 0 bases, the J end by 3 bases, with 10 bases between. This CDR3 region has 14 residues. These data belong to a study of blood T cell repertoires in COVID-19. The rearrangement uses TRBV5-1 and TRBJ2-7; D not certain. This receptor was identified in a human donor with acute or convalescent COVID-19. The donor label of this sample is uncertain. Material for sequencing was peripheral blood. The DNA for the CDR3 is TGCGCCAGCAGCTTGGAAGCAGGCCACTACGAGCAGTACTTC. Translating it yields CASSLEAGHYEQYF.